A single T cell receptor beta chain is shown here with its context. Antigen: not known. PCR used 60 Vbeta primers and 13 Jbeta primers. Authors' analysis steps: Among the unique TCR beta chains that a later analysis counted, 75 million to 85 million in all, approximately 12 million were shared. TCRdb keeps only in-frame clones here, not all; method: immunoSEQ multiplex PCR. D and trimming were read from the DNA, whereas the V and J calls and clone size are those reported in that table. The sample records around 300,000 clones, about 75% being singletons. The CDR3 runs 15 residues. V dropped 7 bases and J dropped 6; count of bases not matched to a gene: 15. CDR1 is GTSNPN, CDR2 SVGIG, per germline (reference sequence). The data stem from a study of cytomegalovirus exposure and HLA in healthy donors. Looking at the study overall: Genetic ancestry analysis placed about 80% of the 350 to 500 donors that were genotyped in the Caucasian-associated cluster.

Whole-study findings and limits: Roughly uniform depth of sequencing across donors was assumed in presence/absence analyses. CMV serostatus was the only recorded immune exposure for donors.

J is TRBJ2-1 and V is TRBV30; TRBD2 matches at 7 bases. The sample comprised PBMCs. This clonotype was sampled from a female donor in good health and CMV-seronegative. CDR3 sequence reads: CALSFVLADPNEQFF. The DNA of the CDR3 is TGTGCCTTATCGTTTGTTCTAGCGGACCCCAATGAGCAGTTCTTC.